This TCR beta chain was observed in a study (dated by TCRdb to the mid-2010s). About the investigation overall: The study tested whether tumor-infiltrating Tregs in breast cancer are recruited from blood Tregs or converted in situ from other CD4+ T cell subsets. Findings and caveats that apply to the study as a whole: In terms of TCR gene usage, tumor memory CD4+ T cells clustered together with blood and lymph node memory CD4+ cells, as well as with lymph node naive CD4+ cells. The larger-cohort validation was restricted to a single TCR beta V-J rearrangement rather than whole repertoires. The TCR alpha and beta sequences of tumor-infiltrating Tregs showed the greatest overlap with tumor naive CD4+ T cells, followed by blood naive CD4+ T cells.

Amplification of full-length TCR variable regions was done by 5' RACE PCR using constant-region reverse primers, and this step was followed by semi-nested PCR with Nested Universal Primer A. The ReliaPrep RNA Cell Miniprep System was used to extract total RNA, which was then reverse transcribed into 5'RACE-ready cDNA with the SMARTer RACE 5'/3' Kit. Multiplex adaptors were used to barcode full-length TCR alpha and beta libraries, and the barcoded libraries were sequenced on an Illumina MiSeq. Processing in the source paper ran as follows. For each of nine subset-tissue groups, sequencing data from the five patients were pooled, and the groups were then compared using unsupervised clustering of TCR gene usage. The Morisita-Horn index, with shared sequences weighted by their contribution to each repertoire, was used to calculate repertoire similarity. TCRdb took the public reads, trimmed them with fastp at Q25, ran MiXCR for clone calling and kept in-frame beta chains. For every CDR3 protein sequence, its rows merge into one entry that carries the most common genes and DNA. The V and J calls come from TCRdb's annotation, not from the publication. The sample has tens of thousands of distinct CDR3 sequences on record, approximately 24% of them singletons. The top ten hold 2.5% to 4% of the sample.

After removal of 5 bases from V and 7 bases from J, the junction retains 5 bases not matched to a gene. From the germline V gene, CDR1 is SGHTA and CDR2 is FQGNSA. The cysteine opens and the phenylalanine closes a CDR3 of 13 amino acids. Only CDR3 DNA is held: 39 bases, read in frame from base 1. The Miltenyi Naive CD4+ T Cell Isolation kit was used to purify naive CD4+ T cells, and CD25 microbeads were used to remove Tregs. Tregs, naive and memory CD4+ T cells from tumor, blood and ipsilateral draining lymph nodes of a few breast cancer patients underwent full-length TCR alpha and beta sequencing. Tumor tissue and lymph nodes obtained by ipsilateral axillary dissection were perfused with PBS, cut into small pieces and digested using collagenase I and hyaluronidase. Sorted cell populations were confirmed by FACS to exceed 90% purity. About this clonotype itself: The specificity of this receptor is unknown. No much larger clone exists at a distance of one base, and base qualities are not known.

Input material: tumor-infiltrating naive CD4+ T cells sorted from the breast tumor. The sample's cell subset or site label is to be understood as: naive CD4+ T cells, CD4+CD45RA+CD25-. The chain couples TRBV7-2 to TRBJ2-3; TRBD1 lines up with 8 middle nucleotides. The TCR was taken from a female donor with breast cancer. The nucleotides read TGTGCCAGCAGCCCTAGACAGGGGTATACGCAGTATTTT. Translated, it reads CASSPRQGYTQYF.